The 27 T cell receptor beta chains below come from one sample, sequenced in a study of blood T cells in healthy people across ages (dated by TCRdb to between 2014 and 2016). The library was produced with 5' RACE. A second PCR of roughly 6 to 12 cycles was run with a J-beta primer mix and a sample-barcoded 5' primer. In TCRdb, the public reads were trimmed at Q25 with fastp and aligned with MiXCR, with productive beta chains retained. Merged by CDR3 protein, the rows form single entries marked with the most common genes and DNA. Recorded for this sample are around 2 million distinct CDR3 sequences; 35% to 50% of them occurred a single time. 23% of the sample belongs to the ten largest clones. The sequencing sample was made of blood. All receptors come from a human donor in good health.

On this clonotype: The junction and the germline gene differ at one end; a read error may be behind it. The chain recombines TRBV10-3 with TRBJ2-1; 13 positions match TRBD2. The germline V gene has CDR1 ENHRY and CDR2 SYGVKD. The CDR3 contains 17 residues. CDR3 sequence reads: CAISGRTSGGPYNEKFF. CDR3 in DNA: TGTGCCATCAGTGGACGGACTAGCGGGGGTCCTTACAATGAGAAGTTCTTC.

This clonotype was detected once. The chain has TRBV4-3 and TRBJ2-1; TRBD2 matches at 13 bases. This CDR3 contains 16 residues. V lost 3 bases and J lost 10; bases outside the gene matches: 9. The germline CDR1 and CDR2 sequences are LGHNA and YSLEER. The CDR3, as DNA: TGCGCCAGCAGCCATGGACTAGCGGGGGCGCCTTACGAGCAGTTCTTC. Amino acids: CASSHGLAGAPYEQFF.

This clonotype appeared a few times. This chain connects TRBV5-6 to TRBJ1-2, with D possibly TRBD1 on 6 matching bases. The CDR3 has 16 amino acids. Per germline, CDR1 SGHDT and CDR2 YYEEEE. Trimming pared 0 bases from V and 4 bases from J, leaving 16 bases between. The CDR3 bases are TGTGCCAGCAGCTTGGAACCGGGGGCGCGGGTCTATGGCTACACCTTC. This translates into CASSLEPGARVYGYTF.

The V and J genes are TRBV7-8 and TRBJ1-6; a possible D gene is TRBD1 (6 bases). V shed 4 bases and J shed 9 bases, with 16 bases lying between them. The CDR3 contains 15 residues. Germline-derived CDR1 and CDR2 are SGHVS and FQNEAQ. The chain's CDR3 is CASSSNVGGGSPLHF. The CDR3 coding sequence is TGTGCCAGCAGCTCAAATGTAGGGGGTGGTTCACCCCTCCACTTT.

The chain has TRBV4-1 and TRBJ2-1, with D unresolved. Germline assignment: CDR1 MGHRA and CDR2 YSYEKL. The CDR3 consists of 15 residues. V was shortened by 1 base and J by 1 base, with 8 bases between the two germline ends. The CDR3 nucleotides are TGCGCCAGCAGCCAAGTGATGGCATCCTACAATGAGCAGTTCTTC. This encodes CASSQVMASYNEQFF.

This rearrangement joins TRBV6-6 to TRBJ1-2; possibly TRBD1 for D (6 bases). The CDR3 runs 16 residues. Between the trimmed V and J ends, which lost 5 bases and 5 bases, there was a span of 21 bases. CDR1 MNHNY and CDR2 SVGAGI come from the germline V gene (reference sequence). The CDR3 region is CASSPSPTGSPYGYTF. DNA for the CDR3: TGTGCCAGCAGTCCTAGTCCGACAGGTTCTCCTTATGGCTACACCTTC.

Here the CDR3 reads CASSYSFPGLVGGEQFF. CDR3 DNA sequence: TGTGCCAGCAGTTATTCTTTCCCGGGACTAGTGGGCGGTGAGCAGTTCTTC. This chain connects TRBV6-2 or TRBV6-3 to TRBJ2-1, with 8 nucleotides matching TRBD2. The ends lost 3 bases at V and 9 bases at J; junction bases unmatched: 16. CDR1 is MNHEY, CDR2 SVGEGT, per germline. The CDR3 runs to 17 residues.

This clonotype was observed a handful of times. The J gene is TRBJ2-5, the V gene TRBV7-9, with a weak D call TRBD1 (6 bases). Trimming cost V 5 bases and J 3 bases, with 19 bases left between them. The germline V gene encodes CDR1 SEHNR and CDR2 FQNEAQ (reference sequence). This CDR3 is built from 16 residues. CDR3 sequence (DNA): TGTGCCAGCAGCCCAAAGAGGGGGTTCTCGGAAGAGACCCAGTACTTC. It codes for CASSPKRGFSEETQYF.

CDR3 DNA: TGCAGCGTTGAATTCCCTCGGGGGGGCGAGTTTTTCTTT. The encoded protein is CSVEFPRGGEFFF. The chain carries TRBV29-1 and TRBJ1-1; perhaps TRBD1 as D (6 bases). Germline assignment: CDR1 SQVTM and CDR2 ANQGSEA. V was trimmed by 2 bases and J by 13 bases, leaving 20 bases between them. The CDR3 has 13 residues.

The chain carries TRBV6-5 and TRBJ2-1; 11 bases are shared with TRBD2. The germline V gene encodes CDR1 MNHEY and CDR2 SVGAGI. Germline trimming cut 2 bases from V and 8 bases from J; bases unmatched to any gene: 2. The CDR3 spans 14 residues. This CDR3 reads CASSYQLAGDEQFF. The DNA of the CDR3 is TGTGCCAGCAGTTACCAACTAGCGGGAGATGAGCAGTTCTTC.

This clonotype occurred a few times. The rearrangement uses TRBV20-1 and TRBJ2-4, with TRBD1 identical over 9 bases. The end of the DNA fits TRBJ2-7 better, so the J call may be wrong. CDR3 length equals 15 residues. Germline V lookup: CDR1 DFQATT, CDR2 SNEGSKA (reference sequence). For the CDR3, the DNA is TGCAGTGCTAGAGAAGGGGACAGGGACACCTACGAGCAGTACTTC. Its translation: CSAREGDRDTYEQYF.

This clonotype was seen at least ten times. The genes are TRBV29-1 and TRBJ2-5; unclear D gene. The CDR3 is 13 amino acids. Trimming pared 6 bases from V and 5 bases from J, leaving 16 bases between. Germline V gene lookup returns CDR1 SQVTM and CDR2 ANQGSEA. CDR3 amino acids: CSVMRFETETQYF. CDR3 nucleotides: TGCAGCGTAATGAGGTTCGAAACGGAGACCCAGTACTTC.

V gene TRBV20-1 combines with J gene TRBJ1-5, with unresolved D. Germline CDR1 reads DFQATT; CDR2 reads SNEGSKA (reference sequence). Between the trimmed V and J ends, which lost 0 bases and 5 bases, there was a span of 8 bases. The CDR3 contains 13 residues. As DNA, the CDR3 is TGCAGTGCTAGAGAGTCTGGGGATCAGCCCCAGCATTTT. Translation gives CSARESGDQPQHF.

Many counts were recorded for this clonotype. This chain links TRBV7-8 with TRBJ1-5; tentatively, D is TRBD1 (6 bases). Germline V gene sequence: CDR1 SGHVS, CDR2 FQNEAQ. CDR3 length: 14 residues. The V end was cut by 5 bases, the J end by 0 bases, with 8 bases between. CDR3 amino acids: CASSQGYSNQPQHF. The CDR3 DNA is TGTGCCAGCAGCCAGGGGTATAGCAATCAGCCCCAGCATTTT.

V is TRBV7-2 and J is TRBJ2-7; the match to TRBD1 covers 10 bases. V was pared by 4 bases and J by 5 bases, with 5 bases of the junction left unmatched. This CDR3 comprises 14 residues. Germline CDR1 SGHTA, CDR2 FQGNSA. CDR3 sequence reads: CASSSGQGYHEQYF. The CDR3 nucleotides read TGTGCCAGCAGCTCGGGACAGGGGTACCACGAGCAGTACTTC.

This chain links TRBV3-1 with TRBJ1-2; TRBD1 aligns across 9 bases. V shed 0 bases, J shed 8 bases, and the junction held 4 bases outside the gene matches. The CDR3 spans 14 residues. Germline values: CDR1 LGHDT, CDR2 YNNKEL (reference sequence). The chain's CDR3 is CASSQDRGTGGYTF. CDR3 DNA: TGTGCCAGCAGCCAAGATCGAGGGACAGGGGGCTACACCTTC.

The chain has TRBV7-9 and TRBJ2-1; the D gene is possibly TRBD1 (5 bases). This CDR3 has 14 residues. From germline, CDR1 is SEHNR and CDR2 FQNEAQ (reference sequence). Trimming shortened V by 2 bases and J by 5 bases, and 10 bases separated the two germline ends. The CDR3: CASSLRGWDNEQFF. DNA of the CDR3: TGTGCCAGCAGCTTAAGGGGTTGGGACAATGAGCAGTTCTTC.

This clonotype was detected only a few times. The chain recombines TRBV7-8 with TRBJ2-1, with D uncertain. CDR1 is SGHVS and CDR2 is FQNEAQ in the germline V gene. Trimming removed 3 bases from V and 4 bases from J, with 13 bases in between. This CDR3 region has 15 residues. The CDR3 protein is CASSLVGEAYNEQFF. In DNA form, the CDR3 reads TGTGCCAGCAGCTTGGTGGGCGAGGCTTACAATGAGCAGTTCTTC.

This chain uses TRBV27 with TRBJ2-7; D possibly corresponds to TRBD2 (6 bases). Germline CDR1 MNHEY, CDR2 SMNVEV (reference sequence). The CDR3 consists of 15 residues. The V and J ends lost 2 bases and 1 base respectively, with 12 bases between them. The CDR3, as DNA: TGTGCCAGCAGTTTAACCGGTGGGACTTCCTACGAGCAGTACTTC. It translates to CASSLTGGTSYEQYF.

This clonotype has just one count. The genes are TRBV9 and TRBJ1-1; D not certain. Germline assignment: CDR1 SGDLS and CDR2 YYNGEE. The V end was cut by 3 bases, the J end by 2 bases, with 8 bases between. The CDR3 length is 13 residues. The CDR3 region is CASSALVNTEAFF. The CDR3 nucleotides are TGTGCCAGCAGCGCATTGGTAAACACTGAAGCTTTCTTT.

This clonotype has only a few counts. This sequence joins TRBV5-1 and TRBJ1-4; 7 bases are a match to TRBD1. Germline V CDR1 and CDR2: SGHRS, YFSETQ. The CDR3 covers 14 residues. V shed 4 bases, J shed 6 bases, and the junction held 6 bases outside the gene matches. The CDR3 is CASSLNRGDEKLFF. The CDR3 region has the DNA TGCGCCAGCAGCCTGAACAGGGGAGATGAAAAACTGTTTTTT. The full variable domain, in which reference TRBV5-1 and TRBJ1-4 provide the parts outside the CDR3, is KAGVTQTPRYLIKTRGQQVTLSCSPISGHRSVSWYQQTPGQGLQFLFEYFSETQRNKGNFPGRFSGRQFSNSRSEMNVSTLELGDSALYLCASSLNRGDEKLFFGSGTQLSVL.

V is TRBV12-3 or TRBV12-4 and J is TRBJ1-3, with D unclear. Trimming removed 6 bases from V and 0 bases from J, with 6 bases in between. The CDR3 spans 13 residues. CDR3 nucleotides: TGTGCCAGCAGACAGAACTCTGGAAACACCATATATTTT. Amino acids: CASRQNSGNTIYF.

This clonotype was seen more than once but under ten times. This chain connects TRBV24-1 to TRBJ1-2; a possible D gene is TRBD1 (5 bases). CDR1 and CDR2 (germline): KGHDR, SFDVKD. CDR3 length equals 14 residues. Trimming removed 5 bases from V and 9 bases from J, with 18 bases in between. The CDR3 reads CATSGVWGPPRYTF. The CDR3 coding sequence is TGTGCCACCAGTGGAGTCTGGGGCCCCCCCCGCTACACCTTC.

There are many counts of this clonotype. This rearrangement joins TRBV27 to TRBJ1-2; possibly TRBD1 for D (5 bases). V gave up 6 bases and J gave up 6 bases, with 5 bases separating them. Germline V CDR1 and CDR2: MNHEY, SMNVEV (reference sequence). The CDR3 covers 10 residues. Here the CDR3 DNA reads TGTGCCAGCAGGGGGGATGGCTACACCTTC. This gives the protein CASRGDGYTF.

This clonotype was observed a few times. The chain recombines TRBV9 with TRBJ1-6, with TRBD1 identical over 7 bases. This CDR3 region has 18 residues. CDR1 and CDR2 from the germline V gene are SGDLS and YYNGEE. V was clipped by 3 bases and J by 10 bases; unmatched bases: 19. CDR3 nucleotides: TGTGCCAGCAGCGGATCGGGGACAGAGGGACCTGATATCTCACCCCTCCACTTT. Translated, it gives CASSGSGTEGPDISPLHF. Complete variable domain (other parts from reference TRBV9 and TRBJ1-6): DSGVTQTPKHLITATGQRVTLRCSPRSGDLSVYWYQQSLDQGLQFLIQYYNGEERAKGNILERFSAQQFPDLHSELNLSSLELGDSALYFCASSGSGTEGPDISPLHFGNGTRLTVT.

The chain recombines TRBV7-2 with TRBJ1-2, with D maybe TRBD1 (6 bases). Germline V lookup: CDR1 SGHTA, CDR2 FQGNSA. The CDR3 loop spans 17 amino acids. V was clipped by 5 bases and J by 2 bases, with 21 bases between them. The CDR3 DNA is TGTGCCAGCAGCCTCGCAAGGGGGGCACGGTCCAACTATGGCTACACCTTC. Encoded protein: CASSLARGARSNYGYTF.

This chain uses TRBV4-2 with TRBJ1-4; TRBD1 aligns across 7 bases. The CDR3 covers 18 residues. CDR1 is LGHNA, CDR2 YNFKEQ, per germline. V lost 4 bases to trimming and J lost 0 bases; unmatched junction nucleotides: 11. The CDR3: CASSLTGAADATNEKLFF. The CDR3 DNA reads as TGTGCCAGCAGCCTAACAGGGGCCGCAGACGCAACTAATGAAAAACTGTTTTTT.